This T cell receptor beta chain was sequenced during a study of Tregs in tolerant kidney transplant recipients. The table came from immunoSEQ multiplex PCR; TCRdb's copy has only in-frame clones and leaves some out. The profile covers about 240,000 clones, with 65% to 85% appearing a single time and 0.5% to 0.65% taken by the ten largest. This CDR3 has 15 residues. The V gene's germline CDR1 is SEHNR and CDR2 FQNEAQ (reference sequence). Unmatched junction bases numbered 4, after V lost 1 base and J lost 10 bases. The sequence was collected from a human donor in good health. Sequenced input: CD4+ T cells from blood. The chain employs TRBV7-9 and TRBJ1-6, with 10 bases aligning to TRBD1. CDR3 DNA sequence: TGTGCCAGCAGCTTAGAGACAGGGGGCAACTCACCCCTCCACTTT. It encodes CASSLETGGNSPLHF.